Following are 3 T cell receptor beta chains from one sample sequenced in a study of CD8 T cells in ankylosing spondylitis. These receptors have no identified antigens. TCRdb itself ran the 5' RACE reads through MiXCR, one entry per CDR3 protein. The sample shows about 460,000 distinct CDR3 sequences, 5.3% of them seen only once. Study-level findings and limits: There was a TCR beta motif, made of several highly homologous variants, that appeared characteristic of ankylosing spondylitis blood.

The material sequenced was blood, either unsorted or a sorted T cell fraction (not recorded which). All receptors come from a male donor with ankylosing spondylitis.

The table lists this clonotype with many counts. DNA of the CDR3: TGCGCCAGCAGCTTGTTTCGCGGTGTAGCCAAAAACATTCAGTACTTC. This gives the protein CASSLFRGVAKNIQYF. The chain combines TRBV5-1 with TRBJ2-4; D ambiguous. Germline CDR1 is SGHRS and CDR2 is YFSETQ. The V and J ends lost 1 base and 0 bases respectively, with 11 bases between them. The CDR3 runs to 16 residues.

As to this clonotype: A much larger clonotype is one base distant, so this may be a read error. The genes are TRBV7-9 and TRBJ2-1; D remains ambiguous. CDR1 SEHNR and CDR2 FQNEAQ come from the germline V gene (reference sequence). CDR3 length: 14 amino acids. CDR3 sequence (DNA): TGTGCCAGCAGCCCCTCTAACGGGTACAATGAGCAGCTCTTC. This sequence encodes CASSPSNGYNEQLF.

This chain connects TRBV30 to TRBJ2-2; D perhaps matches TRBD1 (6 bases). The CDR3 spans 15 residues. V lost 7 bases, J lost 1 base, and 16 bases lay in between. Germline V CDR1 and CDR2: GTSNPN, SVGIG (reference sequence). CDR3 sequence reads: CASHARQVNTGELFF. CDR3 in DNA: TGTGCCTCCCATGCCCGACAGGTGAACACCGGGGAGCTGTTTTTT.